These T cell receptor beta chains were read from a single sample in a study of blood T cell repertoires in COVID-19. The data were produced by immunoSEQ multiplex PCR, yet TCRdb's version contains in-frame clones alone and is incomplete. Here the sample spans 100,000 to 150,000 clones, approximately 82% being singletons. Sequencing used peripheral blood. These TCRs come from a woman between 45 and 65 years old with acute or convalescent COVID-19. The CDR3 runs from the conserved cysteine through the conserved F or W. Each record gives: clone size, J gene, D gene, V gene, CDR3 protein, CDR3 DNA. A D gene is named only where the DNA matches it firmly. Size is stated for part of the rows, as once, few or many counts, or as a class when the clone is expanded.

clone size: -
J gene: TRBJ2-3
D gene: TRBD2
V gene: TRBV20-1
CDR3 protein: CSASGVAGLSTDTQYF
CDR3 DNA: TGCAGTGCTAGTGGGGTAGCGGGATTATCCACAGATACGCAGTATTTT

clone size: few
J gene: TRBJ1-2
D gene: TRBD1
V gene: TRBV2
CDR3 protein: CASTRGTGSGYTF
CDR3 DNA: TGTGCCAGCACCCGCGGGACAGGCTCTGGCTACACCTTC

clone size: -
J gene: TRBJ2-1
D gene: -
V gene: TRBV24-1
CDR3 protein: CATRGSGDEQFF
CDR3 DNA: TGTGCCACCAGAGGAAGCGGTGATGAGCAGTTCTTC

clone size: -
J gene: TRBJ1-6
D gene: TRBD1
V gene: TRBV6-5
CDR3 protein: CASSYRDSNNSPLHF
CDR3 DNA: TGTGCCAGCAGTTACAGGGACAGCAATAATTCACCCCTCCACTTT

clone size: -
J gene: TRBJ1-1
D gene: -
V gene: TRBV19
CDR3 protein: CASSLQVDTEAFF
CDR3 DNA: TGTGCCAGTAGTCTCCAGGTGGACACTGAAGCTTTCTTT

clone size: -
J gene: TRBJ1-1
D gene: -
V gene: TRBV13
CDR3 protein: CASSDRTGKPEAFF
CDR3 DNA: TGTGCCAGCAGCGATCGAACAGGGAAACCTGAAGCTTTCTTT

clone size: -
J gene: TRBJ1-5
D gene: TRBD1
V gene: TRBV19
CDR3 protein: CASTGDRGRSPQHF
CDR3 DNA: TGTGCCAGTACCGGGGACAGGGGCCGATCGCCCCAGCATTTT

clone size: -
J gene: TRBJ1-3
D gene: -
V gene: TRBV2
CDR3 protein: CASSAGVGNTIYF
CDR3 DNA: TGTGCCAGCAGTGCAGGGGTAGGAAACACCATATATTTT

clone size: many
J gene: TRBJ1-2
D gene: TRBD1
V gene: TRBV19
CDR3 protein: CASSIGDSNNYGYTF
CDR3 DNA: TGTGCCAGTAGTATAGGGGACAGCAATAACTATGGCTACACCTTC

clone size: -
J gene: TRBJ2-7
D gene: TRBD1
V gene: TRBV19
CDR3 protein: CASSIRDRGYEQYF
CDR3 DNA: TGTGCCAGTAGTATCCGGGACAGGGGCTACGAGCAGTACTTC

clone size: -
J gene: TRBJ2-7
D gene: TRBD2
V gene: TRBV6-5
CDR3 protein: CASSLGGSPYEQYF
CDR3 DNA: TGTGCCAGCAGTTTGGGGGGGAGTCCCTACGAGCAGTACTTC

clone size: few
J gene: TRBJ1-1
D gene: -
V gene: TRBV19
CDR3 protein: CASSIGGDTEAFF
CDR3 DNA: TGTGCCAGTAGTATCGGGGGAGACACTGAAGCTTTCTTT

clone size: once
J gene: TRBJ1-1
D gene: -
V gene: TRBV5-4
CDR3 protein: CASRSGGRVNTEAFF
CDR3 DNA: TGTGCCAGCAGATCGGGAGGTAGGGTAAACACTGAAGCTTTCTTT

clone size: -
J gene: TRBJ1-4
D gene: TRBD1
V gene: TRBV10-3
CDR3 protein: CAISEGQGYEKLFF
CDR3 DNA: TGTGCCATCAGTGAGGGACAGGGTTATGAAAAACTGTTTTTT

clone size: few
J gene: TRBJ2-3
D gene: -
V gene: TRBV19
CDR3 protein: CASRSEATDTQYF
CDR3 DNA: TGTGCCAGTAGGTCCGAGGCTACAGATACGCAGTATTTT

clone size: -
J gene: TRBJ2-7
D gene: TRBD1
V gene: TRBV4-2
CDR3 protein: CASSQGTGSSYEQYF
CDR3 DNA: TGTGCCAGCAGCCAAGGGACAGGGAGCTCCTACGAGCAGTACTTC

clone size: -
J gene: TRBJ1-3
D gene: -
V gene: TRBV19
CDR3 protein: CASRQRRSGNTIYF
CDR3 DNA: TGTGCCAGTCGACAGAGAAGGTCTGGAAACACCATATATTTT

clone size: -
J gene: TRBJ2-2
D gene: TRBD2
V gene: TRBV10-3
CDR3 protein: CATSGGPTVGTGELFF
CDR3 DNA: TGTGCCACCAGCGGGGGGCCGACTGTGGGTACCGGGGAGCTGTTTTTT

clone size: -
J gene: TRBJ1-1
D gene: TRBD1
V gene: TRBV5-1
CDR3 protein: CASSLQGGANTEAFF
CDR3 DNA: TGCGCCAGCAGCTTGCAAGGGGGCGCGAACACTGAAGCTTTCTTT

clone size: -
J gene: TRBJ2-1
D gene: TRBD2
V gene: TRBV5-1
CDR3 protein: CASSLASGGRGNEQFF
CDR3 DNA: TGCGCCAGCAGCTTGGCGTCGGGAGGGAGAGGCAATGAGCAGTTCTTC